This TCR beta chain emerged from a study of OX40 agonist ivuxolimab in advanced cancers. At the level of the study: Ivuxolimab, an antibody that agonizes OX40 (CD134), was administered to the patients. Study results and caveats: Doses of 0.1 to 3.0 mg/kg were accompanied by clonal expansion of CD4+ and CD8+ blood T cells by week 6.

Some clones are missing from TCRdb's copy, which holds only in-frame ones; the method was immunoSEQ multiplex PCR. This table has over 60,000 clones, approximately 80% appearing once. Systemic immunosuppression or autoimmune disease history was grounds to exclude patients. The V segment lost 5 bases and the J segment 0 bases; nucleotides outside the gene matches: 3. CDR1 and CDR2 (germline): SGHNT, YENEEA. This CDR3 spans 16 amino acids. As concerns this clone: Its specificity is unknown.

The receptor was isolated from an adult with an advanced solid tumor such as melanoma, head and neck, liver or kidney cancer. The starting material was CD4+ or CD8+ T cells sorted from blood, obtained in a trial of the OX40 agonist ivuxolimab. The chain uses TRBV11-3 and TRBJ2-3; 12 bases match TRBD2. CDR3 sequence (DNA): TGTGCCAGCAGCGTGGGACTAGCGGGTAGCACAGATACGCAGTATTTT. It codes for CASSVGLAGSTDTQYF.